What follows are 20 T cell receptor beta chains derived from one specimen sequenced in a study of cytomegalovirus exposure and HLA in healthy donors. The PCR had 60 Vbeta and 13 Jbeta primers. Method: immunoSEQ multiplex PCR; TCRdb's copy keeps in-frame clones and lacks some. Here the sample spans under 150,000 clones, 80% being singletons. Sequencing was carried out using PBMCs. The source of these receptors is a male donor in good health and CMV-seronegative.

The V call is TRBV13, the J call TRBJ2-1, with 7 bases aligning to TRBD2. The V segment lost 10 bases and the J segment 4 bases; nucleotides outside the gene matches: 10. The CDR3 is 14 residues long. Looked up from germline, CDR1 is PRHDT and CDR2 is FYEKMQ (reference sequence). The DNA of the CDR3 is TGTGCCATCGGGGGGAGGGGCAGATACAATGAGCAGTTCTTC. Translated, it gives CAIGGRGRYNEQFF.

In nucleotides, the CDR3 is TGTGCCAGCAGCGACAGCAGCTCTGGAAACACCATATATTTT. Its translation: CASSDSSSGNTIYF. The chain joins TRBV9 to TRBJ1-3; D gene ambiguous. Per germline, CDR1 SGDLS and CDR2 YYNGEE. V dropped 3 bases and J dropped 0 bases, with 7 bases sitting between them. The CDR3 sequence is 14 residues long.

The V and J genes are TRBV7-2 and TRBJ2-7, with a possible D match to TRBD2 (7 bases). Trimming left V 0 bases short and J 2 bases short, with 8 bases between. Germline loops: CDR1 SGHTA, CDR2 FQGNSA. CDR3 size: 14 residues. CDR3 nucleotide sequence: TGTGCCAGCAGCTTAGCCGGGGGGCCCTACGAGCAGTACTTC. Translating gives CASSLAGGPYEQYF.

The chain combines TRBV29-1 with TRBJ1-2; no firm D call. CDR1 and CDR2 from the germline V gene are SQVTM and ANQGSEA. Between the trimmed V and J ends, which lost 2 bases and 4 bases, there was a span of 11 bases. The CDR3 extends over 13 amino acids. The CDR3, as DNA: TGCAGCGTTGAATTGGACGGACTCTATGGCTACACCTTC. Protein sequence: CSVELDGLYGYTF.

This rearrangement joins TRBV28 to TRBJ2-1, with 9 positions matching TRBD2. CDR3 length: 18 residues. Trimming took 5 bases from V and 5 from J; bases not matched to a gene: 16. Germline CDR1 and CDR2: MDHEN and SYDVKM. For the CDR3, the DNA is TGTGCCAGCAGTCCACCTGTCTTGGCGGGGGGGCGGAACAATGAGCAGTTCTTC. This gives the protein CASSPPVLAGGRNNEQFF.

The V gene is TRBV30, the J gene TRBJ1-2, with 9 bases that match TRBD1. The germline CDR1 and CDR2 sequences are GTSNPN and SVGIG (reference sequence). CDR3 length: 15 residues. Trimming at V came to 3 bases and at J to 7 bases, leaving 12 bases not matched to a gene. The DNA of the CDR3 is TGTGCCTGGAGAGTCCGGGACAGGGAAGTTTCTGGCTACACCTTC. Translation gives CAWRVRDREVSGYTF. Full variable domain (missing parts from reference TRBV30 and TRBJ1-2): SQTIHQWPATLVQPVGSPLSLECTVEGTSNPNLYWYRQAAGRGLQLLFYSVGIGQISSEVPQNLSASRPQDRQFILSSKKLLLSDSGFYLCAWRVRDREVSGYTFGSGTRLTVV.

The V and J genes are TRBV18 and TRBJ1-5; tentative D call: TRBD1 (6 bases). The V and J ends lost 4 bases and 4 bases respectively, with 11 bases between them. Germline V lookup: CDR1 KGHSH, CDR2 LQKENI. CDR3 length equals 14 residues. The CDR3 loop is CASSRGQLNQPQHF. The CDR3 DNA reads TGTGCCAGCTCACGGGGGCAGCTAAATCAGCCCCAGCATTTT.

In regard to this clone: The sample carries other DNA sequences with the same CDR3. The CDR3 region is CASSLLRQPQHF. CDR3 DNA sequence: TGTGCCAGCAGTTTACTTCGGCAGCCCCAGCATTTT. The genes are TRBV28 and TRBJ1-5; D uncertain. CDR3 length: 12 residues. Trimming left V 2 bases short and J 7 bases short, with 6 bases between. Germline CDR1 is MDHEN and CDR2 is SYDVKM. The full variable domain, with the rest looked up from reference TRBV28 and TRBJ1-5, is DVKVTQSSRYLVKRTGEKVFLECVQDMDHENMFWYRQDPGLGLRLIYFSYDVKMKEKGDIPEGYSVSREKKERFSLILESASTNQTSMYLCASSLLRQPQHFGDGTRLSIL.

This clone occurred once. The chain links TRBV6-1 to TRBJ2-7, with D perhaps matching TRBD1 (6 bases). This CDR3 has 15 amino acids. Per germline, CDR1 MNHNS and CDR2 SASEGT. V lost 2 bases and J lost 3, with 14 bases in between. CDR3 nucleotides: TGTGCCAGCAGTGAAAGACAGGAGATGGGCTACGAGCAGTACTTC. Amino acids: CASSERQEMGYEQYF.

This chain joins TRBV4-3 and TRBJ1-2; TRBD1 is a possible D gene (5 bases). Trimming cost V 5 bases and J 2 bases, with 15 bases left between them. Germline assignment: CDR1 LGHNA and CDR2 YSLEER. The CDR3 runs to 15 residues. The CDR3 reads CASSSSWGVNYGYTF. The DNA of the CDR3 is TGCGCCAGCAGCTCGAGTTGGGGCGTAAACTATGGCTACACCTTC.

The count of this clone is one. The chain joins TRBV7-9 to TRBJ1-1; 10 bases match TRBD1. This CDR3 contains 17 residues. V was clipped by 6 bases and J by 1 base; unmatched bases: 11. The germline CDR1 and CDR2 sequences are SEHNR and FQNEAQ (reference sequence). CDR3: CASRPLTGGVGNTEAFF. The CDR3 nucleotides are TGTGCCAGCAGACCGTTGACAGGGGGCGTAGGGAACACTGAAGCTTTCTTT.

The CDR3 bases are TGCGCCACCACTCGGGACACTGAGACCTACGAGCAGTACTTC. It translates to CATTRDTETYEQYF. The chain employs TRBV4-1 and TRBJ2-5; TRBD1 is a possible D gene (6 bases). Matching the DNA end better, TRBJ2-7 makes the J call doubtful. From germline, CDR1 is MGHRA and CDR2 YSYEKL. The CDR3 sequence is 14 residues long.

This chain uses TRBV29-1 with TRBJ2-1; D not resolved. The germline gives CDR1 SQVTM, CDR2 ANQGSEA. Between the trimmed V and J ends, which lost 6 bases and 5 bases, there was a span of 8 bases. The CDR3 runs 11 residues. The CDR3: CSVAVNNEQFF. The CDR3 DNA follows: TGCAGCGTGGCGGTTAACAATGAGCAGTTCTTC.

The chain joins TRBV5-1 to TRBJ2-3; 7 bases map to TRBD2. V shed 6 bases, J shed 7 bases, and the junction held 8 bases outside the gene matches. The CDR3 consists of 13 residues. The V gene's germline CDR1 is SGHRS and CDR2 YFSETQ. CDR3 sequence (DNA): TGCGCCAGCACCGCGGGGGAGGCGAATACGCAGTATTTT. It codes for CASTAGEANTQYF.

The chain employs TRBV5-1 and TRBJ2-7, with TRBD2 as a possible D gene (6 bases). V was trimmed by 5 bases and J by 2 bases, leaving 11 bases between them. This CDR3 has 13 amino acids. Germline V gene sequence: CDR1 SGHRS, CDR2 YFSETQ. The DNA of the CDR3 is TGCGCCAGCAGTTCCGGGAGTACCTACGAGCAGTACTTC. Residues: CASSSGSTYEQYF.

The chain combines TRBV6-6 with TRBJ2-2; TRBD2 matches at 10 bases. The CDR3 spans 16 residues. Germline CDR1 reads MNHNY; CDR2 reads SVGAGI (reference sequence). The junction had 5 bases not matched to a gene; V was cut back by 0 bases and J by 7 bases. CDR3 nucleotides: TGTGCCAGCAGTTACTCGAAGCGGGGGGGCTTCGGGGAGCTGTTTTTT. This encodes CASSYSKRGGFGELFF.

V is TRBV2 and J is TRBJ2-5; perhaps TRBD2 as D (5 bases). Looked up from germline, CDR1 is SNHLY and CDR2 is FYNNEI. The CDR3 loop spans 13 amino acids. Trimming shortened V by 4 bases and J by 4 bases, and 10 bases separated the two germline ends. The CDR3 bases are TGTGCCAGCAGTGGGACGGCGGGAGAGACCCAGTACTTC. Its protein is CASSGTAGETQYF.

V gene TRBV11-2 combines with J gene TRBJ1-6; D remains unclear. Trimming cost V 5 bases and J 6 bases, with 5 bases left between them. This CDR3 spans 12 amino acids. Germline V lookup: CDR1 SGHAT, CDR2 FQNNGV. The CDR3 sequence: CASSPINSPLHF. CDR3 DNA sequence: TGTGCCAGCAGCCCCATTAATTCACCCCTCCACTTT. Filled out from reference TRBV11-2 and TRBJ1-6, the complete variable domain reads EAGVAQSPRYKIIEKRQSVAFWCNPISGHATLYWYQQILGQGPKLLIQFQNNGVVDDSQLPKDRFSAERLKGVDSTLKIQPAKLEDSAVYLCASSPINSPLHFGNGTRLTVT.

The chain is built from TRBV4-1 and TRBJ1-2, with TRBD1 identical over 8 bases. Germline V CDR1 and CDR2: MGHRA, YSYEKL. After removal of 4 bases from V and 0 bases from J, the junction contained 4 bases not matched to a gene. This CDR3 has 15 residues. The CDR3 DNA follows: TGCGCCAGCAGCCTGACAGGGGCGGCTAACTATGGCTACACCTTC. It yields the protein CASSLTGAANYGYTF.

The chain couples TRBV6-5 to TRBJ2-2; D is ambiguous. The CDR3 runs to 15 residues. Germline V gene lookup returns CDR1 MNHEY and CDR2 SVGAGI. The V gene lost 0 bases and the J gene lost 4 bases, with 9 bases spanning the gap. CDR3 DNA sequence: TGTGCCAGCAGTTACTCGGGCAGGCTCACCGGGGAGCTGTTTTTT. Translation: CASSYSGRLTGELFF.